The following is a TCR beta chain sequence with its context. The antigen remains undetermined. The data originate from a study of OX40 agonist ivuxolimab in advanced cancers. At the level of the study: Ivuxolimab doses were 0.01, 0.1, 0.3, 1.5, 3 or 10 mg/kg every 2 weeks. Prior checkpoint blockade (anti-PD-1, anti-PD-L1 or anti-CTLA-4) was permitted; about 40% had it. Study observations and caveats: Among expanded peripheral T cells, antigen specificity went undetermined.

Assay: immunoSEQ multiplex PCR; the TCRdb copy retains only in-frame clones and omits some. The profile covers about 100,000 clones, with around 91% appearing a single time and about 0.15% taken by the ten largest. V was shortened by 2 bases and J by 7 bases, with 6 bases between the two germline ends. This CDR3 is built from 13 residues. Germline CDR1 and CDR2: LNHDA and SQIVND (reference sequence). The material was CD4+ or CD8+ T cells sorted from blood, obtained in a trial of the OX40 agonist ivuxolimab. This sequence originates from an adult with an advanced solid tumor such as melanoma, head and neck, liver or kidney cancer. V gene TRBV19 combines with J gene TRBJ1-6, with D possibly matching TRBD1 (5 bases). The CDR3 nucleotides read TGTGCCAGTAGTATAAGGGGAAATTCACCCCTCCACTTT. Encoded protein: CASSIRGNSPLHF.